One and the same sample provided the 28 T cell receptor beta chains below, sequenced in a study of shared clonotypes between healthy human individuals. TCRdb's table, derived via immunoSEQ multiplex PCR, lists solely in-frame clones and lacks some. The table shows about 480,000 clones, with roughly 85% occurring only once. Sample: PBMCs. These receptors were taken from a woman aged 35 to 49 in good health. Some clones in this sample may be carry-over from other donors' samples.

V is TRBV6-1 and J is TRBJ1-2; tentative D call: TRBD1 (5 bases). V lost 2 bases and J 4 bases, leaving 14 bases between the germline ends. This CDR3 comprises 15 residues. Germline lookup yields CDR1 MNHNS and CDR2 SASEGT. CDR3 amino acids: CASSETTRDFYGYTF. Written as DNA, the CDR3 is TGTGCCAGCAGTGAAACGACACGGGACTTCTATGGCTACACCTTC.

This chain connects TRBV11-2 to TRBJ2-5, with 8 bases aligning to TRBD1. V shed 0 bases, J shed 6 bases, and the junction held 9 bases outside the gene matches. Germline values: CDR1 SGHAT, CDR2 FQNNGV. CDR3 length equals 16 residues. DNA for the CDR3: TGTGCCAGCAGCTTAGATATGTGGCAGGGGGCGCAGACCCAGTACTTC. Amino acids: CASSLDMWQGAQTQYF.

V is TRBV18 and J is TRBJ2-7; 8 bases align to TRBD1. Germline CDR1 is KGHSH and CDR2 is LQKENI. This CDR3 has 15 residues. V lost 2 bases and J lost 3; bases outside the gene matches: 6. The CDR3, as DNA: TGTGCCAGCTCACCAGCGGGACAGGCCCACTACGAGCAGTACTTC. Translating gives CASSPAGQAHYEQYF.

The chain joins TRBV30 to TRBJ2-7, with 12 bases that match TRBD2. Germline-derived CDR1 and CDR2 are GTSNPN and SVGIG (reference sequence). The CDR3 loop spans 15 amino acids. V dropped 3 bases and J dropped 3; count of bases not matched to a gene: 6. This chain's CDR3 is CAWSDGLAGLYEQYF. CDR3 in DNA: TGTGCCTGGAGCGATGGACTAGCGGGACTCTACGAGCAGTACTTC. The full variable domain, rest sourced from reference TRBV30 and TRBJ2-7, is SQTIHQWPATLVQPVGSPLSLECTVEGTSNPNLYWYRQAAGRGLQLLFYSVGIGQISSEVPQNLSASRPQDRQFILSSKKLLLSDSGFYLCAWSDGLAGLYEQYFGPGTRLTVT.

CDR3 sequence (DNA): TGTGCCAGCAAACACCAGGGAAGCTATGGCTACACCTTC. The encoded protein is CASKHQGSYGYTF. The genes are TRBV28 and TRBJ1-2; D may be TRBD1 (5 bases). The CDR3 extends over 13 amino acids. CDR1 and CDR2 (germline): MDHEN, SYDVKM. The V end lost 7 bases, the J end lost 4 bases, and 13 bases lay between the germline ends.

The CDR3 sequence: CAWSIGPAYEQYF. CDR3 nucleotides: TGTGCCTGGAGTATAGGACCTGCCTACGAGCAGTACTTC. The rearrangement uses TRBV30 and TRBJ2-7, with no clear D. V shed 2 bases and J shed 2 bases, with 10 bases lying between them. The CDR3 covers 13 residues. Germline CDR1 is GTSNPN and CDR2 is SVGIG (reference sequence).

The chain links TRBV19 to TRBJ2-5, with 15 nucleotides matching TRBD2. V lost 6 bases and J lost 4; bases outside the gene matches: 12. CDR3 size: 18 residues. Germline lookup yields CDR1 LNHDA and CDR2 SQIVND (reference sequence). CDR3 DNA: TGTGCCAGTAGCGGACACGGACTAGCGGGAGGGTTTCGAGAGACCCAGTACTTC. Amino acid sequence: CASSGHGLAGGFRETQYF.

As concerns this clone: At one of its ends the junction is not consistent with the germline gene, which may arise from a read error. The chain carries TRBV20-1 and TRBJ1-2, with 9 bases identical to TRBD1. CDR1 DFQATT and CDR2 SNEGSKA come from the germline V gene (reference sequence). The CDR3 totals 11 residues. The CDR3 DNA follows: TGCAGTGCTGGAGCGGGGGGACAGGGTGCCTTC. This gives the protein CSAGAGGQGAF.

This chain connects TRBV20-1 to TRBJ2-1; D remains ambiguous. This CDR3 contains 11 residues. Per the germline V gene, CDR1 is DFQATT and CDR2 is SNEGSKA (reference sequence). Trimming removed 4 bases at V and 12 bases at J, with 13 bases between. The CDR3 nucleotides are TGCAGTGCTACGTCTCATGAGTTGCAGTTCTTC. Amino acid sequence: CSATSHELQFF.

This sequence joins TRBV30 and TRBJ2-7, with a possible D match to TRBD1 (5 bases). Germline assignment: CDR1 GTSNPN and CDR2 SVGIG (reference sequence). The CDR3 runs to 12 residues. Trimming took 4 bases from V and 2 from J, leaving 9 bases between them. The CDR3 DNA follows: TGTGCCTGGATGACAGATACCTACGAGCAGTACTTC. Encoded protein: CAWMTDTYEQYF.

This clone was detected a few times. This chain uses TRBV5-5 with TRBJ1-5; 7 positions match TRBD1. The germline V gene has CDR1 SGHKS and CDR2 YYEKEE (reference sequence). Trimming cost V 2 bases and J 7 bases; bases outside gene matches: 3. CDR3 length: 13 residues. The CDR3 spells CASSFTGAQPQHF. CDR3 DNA: TGTGCCAGCAGCTTTACAGGGGCCCAGCCCCAGCATTTT.

This rearrangement joins TRBV5-6 to TRBJ1-1; TRBD1 agrees at 10 bases. J gave up 4 bases and V 3 bases, and 6 bases lay outside the gene matches. The CDR3 runs to 15 residues. Looked up from germline, CDR1 is SGHDT and CDR2 is YYEEEE. The CDR3 bases are TGTGCCAGCAGCTCTTTTAGGACAGGGGGCACTGAAGCTTTCTTT. Translated: CASSSFRTGGTEAFF.

This sequence joins TRBV2 and TRBJ2-7; the match to TRBD2 covers 12 bases. Germline CDR1 and CDR2: SNHLY and FYNNEI. V lost 3 bases to trimming and J lost 1 base; unmatched junction nucleotides: 4. The CDR3 length is 16 residues. The CDR3 protein is CASSETSGSLSYEQYF. The CDR3 DNA reads TGTGCCAGCAGTGAGACTAGCGGGAGTCTATCCTACGAGCAGTACTTC.

This chain connects TRBV4-2 to TRBJ1-4; D remains unclear. Germline V lookup: CDR1 LGHNA, CDR2 YNFKEQ. CDR3 size: 17 residues. V lost 0 bases and J 7 bases, leaving 18 bases between the germline ends. DNA for the CDR3: TGTGCCAGCAGCCAAGATCTTTTCGGCGATAATCGTGAAAAACTGTTTTTT. Protein product: CASSQDLFGDNREKLFF.

V usage is TRBV4-1 and J usage is TRBJ1-4; no firm D call. Trimming left V 9 bases short and J 8 bases short, with 16 bases between. The CDR3 is 13 amino acids. The germline gives CDR1 MGHRA, CDR2 YSYEKL. CDR3 sequence: CASSRNRREKLFF. CDR3 coding DNA: TGCGCCAGTAGTAGGAATAGGAGGGAAAAACTGTTTTTT.

This sequence joins TRBV5-6 and TRBJ1-4, with D possibly being TRBD1 (6 bases). The CDR3 runs 13 residues. Deletions cut 2 bases from V and 7 bases from J, with 9 bases between. The germline gives CDR1 SGHDT, CDR2 YYEEEE. As DNA, the CDR3 is TGTGCCAGCAGCTTTACAGGGAGTGAAAAACTGTTTTTT. Protein product: CASSFTGSEKLFF.

The chain employs TRBV5-1 and TRBJ1-5; TRBD1 matches at 10 bases. The V gene's germline CDR1 is SGHRS and CDR2 YFSETQ. V trimming: 4 bases; J trimming: 1 base; junction bases outside the gene matches: 11. This CDR3 region has 18 residues. The CDR3 sequence is CASSHDRGRDISNQPQHF. The DNA of the CDR3 is TGCGCCAGCAGCCACGACAGGGGGCGAGATATAAGCAATCAGCCCCAGCATTTT.

J is TRBJ2-3 and V is TRBV7-2; D perhaps matches TRBD2 (6 bases). Trimming pared 4 bases from V and 3 bases from J, leaving 14 bases between. CDR3 length equals 15 residues. Germline V gene sequence: CDR1 SGHTA, CDR2 FQGNSA. This CDR3 reads CASSSTGTSTDTQYF. CDR3 in DNA: TGTGCCAGCAGCTCAACCGGGACTTCTACAGATACGCAGTATTTT.

This clone was observed once. This chain connects TRBV5-1 to TRBJ2-7; D unresolved. Trimming stripped 4 bases from V and 3 bases from J, with 14 bases between. Germline V CDR1 and CDR2: SGHRS, YFSETQ. The CDR3 has 14 amino acids. Here the CDR3 DNA reads TGCGCCAGCAGCAACTCGGGTCGGCACTACGAGCAGTACTTC. Translated: CASSNSGRHYEQYF.

This chain connects TRBV7-6 to TRBJ1-4; D perhaps matches TRBD1 (5 bases). The germline CDR1 and CDR2 sequences are SGHVS and FNYEAQ. The CDR3 is made up of 17 amino acids. The ends were cut back, 5 bases at V and 7 bases at J, with 23 bases in the middle. CDR3 DNA sequence: TGTGCCAGCAGCACCCTCGTAGACAGTTTGGTGTTTGAAAAACTGTTTTTT. Translating gives CASSTLVDSLVFEKLFF.

This chain joins TRBV14 and TRBJ1-1; D unresolved. The CDR3 has 16 residues. V gave up 0 bases and J gave up 0 bases, with 11 bases separating them. The V gene's germline CDR1 is SGHDN and CDR2 FVKESK. The CDR3 bases are TGTGCCAGCAGCCAAGATTTGGGCAGGATGAACACTGAAGCTTTCTTT. Protein: CASSQDLGRMNTEAFF.

This rearrangement joins TRBV5-5 to TRBJ2-5, with D possibly TRBD2 on 6 matching bases. Trimming left V 2 bases short and J 9 bases short, with 17 bases between. Germline values: CDR1 SGHKS, CDR2 YYEKEE (reference sequence). The CDR3 sequence is 14 residues long. This CDR3 reads CASSFRRVGGPQYF. The DNA of the CDR3 is TGTGCCAGCAGCTTTCGGAGGGTCGGTGGACCCCAGTACTTC. The whole variable domain, filled in from reference TRBV5-5 and TRBJ2-5, reads DAGVTQSPTHLIKTRGQQVTLRCSPISGHKSVSWYQQVLGQGPQFIFQYYEKEERGRGNFPDRFSARQFPNYSSELNVNALLLGDSALYLCASSFRRVGGPQYFGPGTRLLVL.

The rearrangement links TRBV7-8 to TRBJ2-7; maybe TRBD1 (6 bases). Germline CDR1 SGHVS, CDR2 FQNEAQ. The CDR3 covers 13 residues. The V gene lost 3 bases and the J gene lost 5 bases, with 11 bases spanning the gap. Here the CDR3 reads CASSFGQLDEQYF. In nucleotides, the CDR3 is TGTGCCAGCAGCTTTGGACAGTTAGACGAGCAGTACTTC.

The chain combines TRBV28 with TRBJ2-7; TRBD2 aligns across 7 bases. V was clipped by 3 bases and J by 4 bases; unmatched bases: 9. The CDR3 runs to 15 residues. Germline CDR1 reads MDHEN; CDR2 reads SYDVKM. CDR3 sequence reads: CASSFGGSSGYEQYF. Here the CDR3 DNA reads TGTGCCAGCAGTTTTGGCGGGAGTTCGGGGTACGAGCAGTACTTC.

This clone has a single count. The chain uses TRBV5-1 and TRBJ2-2, with D hard to call. The length of the CDR3 is 15 residues. From germline, CDR1 is SGHRS and CDR2 YFSETQ. Trimming took 4 bases from V and 4 from J, leaving 14 bases between them. The CDR3 protein is CASSPVVSATGELFF. In DNA form, the CDR3 reads TGCGCCAGCAGCCCGGTCGTCTCGGCCACCGGGGAGCTGTTTTTT.

This clone was found a few times. This sequence joins TRBV7-2 and TRBJ2-7; TRBD2 matches at 16 bases. The germline V gene encodes CDR1 SGHTA and CDR2 FQGNSA. This CDR3 has 18 residues. V shed 4 bases, J shed 0 bases, and the junction held 6 bases outside the gene matches. In DNA, the CDR3 is TGTGCCAGCAGCTCAGGGACTAGCGGGAGGGCGAGCTCCTACGAGCAGTACTTC. Encoded protein: CASSSGTSGRASSYEQYF.

V gene TRBV5-3 combines with J gene TRBJ2-5; TRBD1 is a possible D gene (6 bases). TRBV5-3 is recorded as an ORF, its role being uncertain. This CDR3 is 17 amino acids long. The ends were cut back, 2 bases at V and 1 base at J, with 18 bases in the middle. The CDR3, as DNA: TGTGCCAGAAGCTTCACAAAACAACAGGGCCCCCAAGAGACCCAGTACTTC. This translates into CARSFTKQQGPQETQYF.

The table lists this clone with a count of one. CDR3 sequence (DNA): TGTGCCAGCAGTCCTGGGACTAGCGGGAGGTTTTCTTACGAGCAGTACTTC. Protein: CASSPGTSGRFSYEQYF. The chain combines TRBV27 with TRBJ2-7; 15 positions match TRBD2. The J segment lost 4 bases and the V segment lost 5 bases, leaving 9 bases of the junction unmatched. Germline V gene data show CDR1 as MNHEY and CDR2 as SMNVEV (reference sequence). This CDR3 is 17 amino acids long.